Presented here are 2 T cell receptor beta chains from one specimen sequenced in a study of vaccination and CD4 T cells after COVID-19. An Oncomine TCR Beta short-read assay was used to sequence the DNA from cultured CD4+ T cells. TCRdb passed the PCR reads through MiXCR, listing each CDR3 protein once. This sample has 13,000 or so distinct CDR3 sequences; approximately 39% occur once, and the top ten carry approximately 15%. No antigen has been identified for these receptors. Treatment indicated: approximately 9-day PBMC culture with coronavirus spike peptide pools or control peptides (ViraFEST assay). The sequenced sample was CD4+ T cells from blood, cultured in vitro. These receptors all come from a human donor who had recovered from COVID-19.

The rearrangement joins TRBV12-3 or TRBV12-4 to TRBJ2-5; possibly TRBD2 for D (5 bases). This CDR3 is built from 11 residues. V was pared by 6 bases and J by 7 bases, with 9 bases between. The CDR3 loop reads CASRWAGTQYF. CDR3 sequence (DNA): TGTGCCAGCAGGTGGGCGGGGACCCAGTACTTC.

This clonotype was counted a single time. The conserved phenylalanine or tryptophan is not found at the CDR3 terminus, so this likely reflects a read error. V is TRBV11-3 and J is TRBJ1-1, with D hard to call. Germline loops: CDR1 SGHNT, CDR2 YENEEA. CDR3 size: 13 residues. Deletions cut 0 bases from V and 11 bases from J, with 13 bases between. The CDR3 spells CASSLDRSSGAFL. The CDR3 bases are TGTGCCAGCAGCTTAGATCGAAGTAGTGGGGCTTTCTTA.